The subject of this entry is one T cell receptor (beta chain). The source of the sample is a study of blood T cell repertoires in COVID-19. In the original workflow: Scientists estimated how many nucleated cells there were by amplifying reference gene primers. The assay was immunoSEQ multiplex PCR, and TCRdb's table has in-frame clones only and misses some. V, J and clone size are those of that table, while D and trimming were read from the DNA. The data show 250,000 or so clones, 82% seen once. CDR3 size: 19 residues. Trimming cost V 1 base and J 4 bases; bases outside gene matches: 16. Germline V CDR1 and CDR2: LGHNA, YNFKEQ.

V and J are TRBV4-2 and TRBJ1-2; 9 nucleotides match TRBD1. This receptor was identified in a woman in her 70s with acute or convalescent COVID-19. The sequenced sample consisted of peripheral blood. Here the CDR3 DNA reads TGTGCCAGCAGCCAAGTTACCCCCCGGGACAGGGAAGTTAGCTATGGCTACACCTTC. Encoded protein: CASSQVTPRDREVSYGYTF.